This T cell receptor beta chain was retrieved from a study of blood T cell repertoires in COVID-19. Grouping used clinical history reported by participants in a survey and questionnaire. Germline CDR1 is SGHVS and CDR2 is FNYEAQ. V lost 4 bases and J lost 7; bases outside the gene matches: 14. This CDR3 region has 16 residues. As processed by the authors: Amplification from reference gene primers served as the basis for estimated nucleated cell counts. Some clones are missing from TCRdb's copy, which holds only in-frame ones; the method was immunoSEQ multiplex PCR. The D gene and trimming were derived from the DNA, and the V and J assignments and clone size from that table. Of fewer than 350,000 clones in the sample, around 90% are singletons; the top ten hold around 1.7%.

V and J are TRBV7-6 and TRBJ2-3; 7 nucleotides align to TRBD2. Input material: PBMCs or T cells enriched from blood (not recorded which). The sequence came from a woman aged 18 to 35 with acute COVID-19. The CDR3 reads CASSSFMGRAVNTQYF. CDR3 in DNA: TGTGCCAGCAGCTCCTTTATGGGGAGGGCGGTGAATACGCAGTATTTT.